This TCR beta chain was retrieved from a study of blood T cell repertoires in COVID-19. Study-level information: Nucleic acid was either cDNA or gDNA, and it came from T cells, B-cell-depleted T cells, or PBMCs.

Everyone who took part was roughly 18 to 89 years old, and they came from 24 US areas. Membership in each cohort depended on participant-reported clinical history. The V gene end was trimmed by 2 bases and the J gene end by 2 bases; junction bases not matched to a gene: 7. Per the germline V gene, CDR1 is MGHRA and CDR2 is YSYEKL. The CDR3 is made up of 16 amino acids. The authors' processing: The authors estimated nucleated cell counts from reference gene primer amplification. Some clones are missing from TCRdb's copy, which holds only in-frame ones; the method was immunoSEQ multiplex PCR. D and trimming were read from the DNA, whereas the V and J calls and clone size are those reported in that table. The sample holds 350,000 to 400,000 clones, approximately 93% seen once.

The chain has TRBV4-1 and TRBJ2-5; 8 nucleotides agree with TRBD1. This TCR came from a middle-aged woman who had been exposed to COVID-19. Sequences were obtained from PBMCs or T cells enriched from blood (not recorded which). The CDR3: CASSQWTGHYQETQYF. CDR3 coding DNA: TGCGCCAGCAGCCAATGGACAGGGCACTATCAAGAGACCCAGTACTTC.